This TCR beta chain was observed in a study of identical twins. This clonotype was recorded at least ten times. A template switching step contributed a universal primer site, while unique molecular identifiers were present in the cDNA. Each CDR3 protein is one row after TCRdb ran MiXCR on the 5' RACE reads. The sample has 300,000 or so distinct CDR3 sequences, roughly 9.8% seen once; the top ten hold roughly 6.8%. Trimming cost V 4 bases and J 2 bases, with 15 bases left between them. The germline V gene encodes CDR1 SGHDN and CDR2 FVKESK. The CDR3 totals 16 residues. The same data also went into a second study, on yellow fever vaccine responses in identical twins.

The sequenced sample was CD8+ T cells sorted from blood. The receptor's source is a woman younger than 35 in good health. The chain links TRBV14 to TRBJ2-1; D is unresolved. CDR3 nucleotide sequence: TGTGCCAGCAGCCTGACGCGCGGCCCACCCTACAATGAGCAGTTCTTC. Residues: CASSLTRGPPYNEQFF.